The T cell receptor (beta chain) described here comes from a study of radiotherapy plus CTLA-4 blockade in lung cancer. On the study more broadly: Objective responses arose in approximately 20% of patients, and 25% to 35% experienced disease control.

The CDR3 covers 14 residues. V was pared by 0 bases and J by 7 bases, with 3 bases of the junction left unmatched. Germline values: CDR1 SGDLS, CDR2 YYNGEE. Those with chemo-refractory metastatic non-small-cell lung cancer were treated with focal radiation combined with CTLA-4 blockade using ipilimumab. Clones were sequenced by immunoSEQ multiplex PCR, and TCRdb holds only the in-frame ones, with some missing. The repertoire consists of 40,000 or so clones, with around 63% occurring once and the leading ten covering roughly 18%. Source: peripheral blood, taken from a patient treated with radiotherapy plus ipilimumab. This receptor was identified in a human donor with non-small cell lung cancer who had a partial response to radiotherapy plus ipilimumab. The chain has TRBV9 and TRBJ2-2, with 7 bases lining up with TRBD2. CDR3 sequence reads: CASSVGASGGELFF. DNA of the CDR3: TGTGCCAGCAGCGTAGGAGCTAGCGGCGGGGAGCTGTTTTTT.